This passage covers 30 T cell receptor beta chains from one sample sequenced in a study of blood T cell repertoires in COVID-19. Method: immunoSEQ multiplex PCR; TCRdb's copy keeps in-frame clones and lacks some. The sample has about 330,000 clones; roughly 87% are singletons. Specimen: peripheral blood. The receptors shown here come from a man in his thirties or forties with COVID-19, enrolled during active disease.

The chain is built from TRBV18 and TRBJ2-7; possible D gene TRBD2, 5 bases. CDR1 is KGHSH, CDR2 LQKENI, per germline. Trimming removed 3 bases from V and 7 bases from J, with 13 bases in between. The CDR3 has 13 amino acids. The CDR3: CASSPKRSGEQYF. The DNA for the CDR3 is TGTGCCAGCTCACCGAAGCGTTCGGGGGAGCAGTACTTC.

This chain links TRBV7-9 with TRBJ1-5, with TRBD1 matching over 7 bases. The CDR3 covers 16 residues. Germline-derived CDR1 and CDR2 are SEHNR and FQNEAQ (reference sequence). J lost 4 bases, V lost 1 base, and 7 bases had no gene match. CDR3 in amino acids: CASSLVAGGANQPQHF. CDR3 coding DNA: TGTGCCAGCAGCTTAGTGGCAGGGGGAGCGAATCAGCCCCAGCATTTT.

This sequence joins TRBV20-1 and TRBJ1-1; D ambiguous. The CDR3 has 10 amino acids. Germline lookup yields CDR1 DFQATT and CDR2 SNEGSKA (reference sequence). Trimming pared 3 bases from V and 6 bases from J, leaving 5 bases between. CDR3 sequence (DNA): TGCAGTGCTAGGATAGCTGAAGCTTTCTTT. The encoded protein is CSARIAEAFF.

The chain uses TRBV7-9 and TRBJ2-2; 11 bases agree with TRBD2. Germline-derived CDR1 and CDR2 are SEHNR and FQNEAQ (reference sequence). J was trimmed by 5 bases and V by 2 bases; bases with no gene match: 7. This CDR3 is built from 17 residues. DNA for the CDR3: TGTGCCAGCAGCTTAACAACTAGCGGGAGAATTACCGGGGAGCTGTTTTTT. Translated: CASSLTTSGRITGELFF.

The chain carries TRBV30 and TRBJ2-2; the match to TRBD1 covers 7 bases. In germline, CDR1 is GTSNPN, CDR2 SVGIG (reference sequence). Germline trimming cut 5 bases from V and 5 bases from J; bases unmatched to any gene: 5. This CDR3 contains 13 residues. In DNA, the CDR3 is TGTGCCTGGGTAGGGGGCAGAACCGGGGAGCTGTTTTTT. Its protein product is CAWVGGRTGELFF.

The V and J genes are TRBV6-2 or TRBV6-3 and TRBJ1-1, with TRBD1 matching over 7 bases. Germline loops: CDR1 MNHEY, CDR2 SVGEGT. CDR3 length: 16 amino acids. With V trimmed by 5 bases and J by 0 bases, 9 bases remained unmatched. DNA for the CDR3: TGTGCCAGCAGTCGAAGACAGGGCTCATTGAACACTGAAGCTTTCTTT. Protein product: CASSRRQGSLNTEAFF.

The rearrangement links TRBV7-9 to TRBJ1-1, with TRBD1 as a possible D gene (5 bases). CDR1 and CDR2 from the germline V gene are SEHNR and FQNEAQ (reference sequence). V was clipped by 1 base and J by 4 bases, with 10 bases between them. CDR3 size: 14 residues. The CDR3 DNA reads as TGTGCCAGCAGCTTAGGGCAGGGTCTCACTGAAGCTTTCTTT. It yields the protein CASSLGQGLTEAFF.

The chain couples TRBV5-8 to TRBJ2-3; D unresolved. The CDR3 extends over 14 amino acids. Germline assignment: CDR1 SGHTS and CDR2 YDEGEE. Trimming pared 1 base from V and 2 bases from J, leaving 8 bases between. This chain's CDR3 is CASSLFRFTDTQYF. The CDR3 nucleotides are TGTGCCAGCAGCTTGTTCCGTTTCACAGATACGCAGTATTTT.

The chain couples TRBV6-5 to TRBJ1-3, with TRBD1 as a possible D gene (5 bases). The germline CDR1 and CDR2 sequences are MNHEY and SVGAGI. V lost 0 bases, J lost 4 bases, and 10 bases lay in between. The CDR3 runs to 15 residues. The CDR3 loop is CASSYSGGSGNTIYF. The CDR3 coding sequence is TGTGCCAGCAGTTACTCGGGGGGATCCGGAAACACCATATATTTT.

The V and J genes are TRBV28 and TRBJ1-4; weak D call: TRBD1 (5 bases). CDR3 length equals 14 residues. Trimming pared 5 bases from V and 8 bases from J, leaving 15 bases between. The V gene's germline CDR1 is MDHEN and CDR2 SYDVKM. CDR3 in DNA: TGTGCCAGCAGTCCGCCGAGGGGAGGGGAAAAACTGTTTTTT. Protein sequence: CASSPPRGGEKLFF. Using reference TRBV28 and TRBJ1-4 for the parts outside the CDR3, the full variable domain is DVKVTQSSRYLVKRTGEKVFLECVQDMDHENMFWYRQDPGLGLRLIYFSYDVKMKEKGDIPEGYSVSREKKERFSLILESASTNQTSMYLCASSPPRGGEKLFFGSGTQLSVL.

The chain couples TRBV4-3 to TRBJ1-2; D gene unclear. V was trimmed by 0 bases and J by 4 bases, leaving 24 bases between them. Germline CDR1 and CDR2: LGHNA and YSLEER. This CDR3 comprises 19 residues. CDR3 in DNA: TGCGCCAGCAGCCAAGATTTAACGGGCTTTGAGGGTGTCGTCTATGGCTACACCTTC. It codes for CASSQDLTGFEGVVYGYTF.

To note about this clone: The sample carries other DNA sequences with the same CDR3. The chain is built from TRBV2 and TRBJ2-5; 10 bases map to TRBD1. Germline assignment: CDR1 SNHLY and CDR2 FYNNEI. V lost 6 bases to trimming and J lost 5 bases; unmatched junction nucleotides: 0. This CDR3 has 12 amino acids. The CDR3 DNA is TGTGCCAGCAGGGACAGGGGGGAGACCCAGTACTTC. Translated, it gives CASRDRGETQYF.

The chain combines TRBV18 with TRBJ2-7, with D hard to call. V lost 6 bases to trimming and J lost 2 bases, with 11 bases between them. The CDR3 sequence is 13 residues long. Germline V CDR1 and CDR2: KGHSH, LQKENI. Written as DNA, the CDR3 is TGTGCCAGCTCCCTAAGCCAAGCCTACGAGCAGTACTTC. Translation gives CASSLSQAYEQYF.

The gene calls are TRBV23-1 and TRBJ2-1; 7 nucleotides agree with TRBD1. TRBV23-1 is an open reading frame whose function is uncertain. Germline trimming cut 0 bases from V and 3 bases from J; bases unmatched to any gene: 8. The CDR3 runs 17 residues. In DNA, the CDR3 is TGCGCCAGCAGTCAATCAGGTAAGGGGGCCTTCTACAATGAGCAGTTCTTC. It encodes CASSQSGKGAFYNEQFF.

The V and J genes are TRBV20-1 and TRBJ2-5; D is uncertain. The CDR3 is made up of 12 amino acids. Germline values: CDR1 DFQATT, CDR2 SNEGSKA (reference sequence). Trimming shortened V by 3 bases and J by 4 bases, and 9 bases separated the two germline ends. The CDR3 DNA is TGCAGTGCTAGTCGCAGAGGAGAGACCCAGTACTTC. It translates to CSASRRGETQYF.

The chain combines TRBV7-2 with TRBJ2-7, with a possible D match to TRBD2 (6 bases). V was trimmed by 5 bases and J by 4 bases, leaving 24 bases between them. CDR1 and CDR2 (germline): SGHTA, FQGNSA. This CDR3 has 17 residues. The CDR3 spells CASSPTGSTVKGYEQYF. The CDR3 DNA is TGTGCCAGCAGCCCCACCGGGAGTACAGTCAAGGGTTACGAGCAGTACTTC.

The V gene is TRBV27, the J gene TRBJ2-7; unclear D gene. V was shortened by 8 bases and J by 4 bases, with 9 bases between the two germline ends. The germline V gene encodes CDR1 MNHEY and CDR2 SMNVEV (reference sequence). The length of the CDR3 is 11 residues. The CDR3 reads CASRGGYEQYF. The CDR3 DNA reads as TGTGCCAGCCGTGGCGGTTACGAGCAGTACTTC.

This clone came up a few times. CDR3 sequence (DNA): TGTGCCAGCAGCCTCCACAGGGGAGGTTCCTATGGCTACACCTTC. Protein: CASSLHRGGSYGYTF. V usage is TRBV7-2 and J usage is TRBJ1-2; 7 bases match TRBD1. CDR3 length: 15 residues. In germline, CDR1 is SGHTA, CDR2 FQGNSA. With V trimmed by 5 bases and J by 4 bases, 10 bases remained unmatched.

This chain connects TRBV11-2 to TRBJ2-1; 7 bases fit TRBD1. Germline assignment: CDR1 SGHAT and CDR2 FQNNGV. The CDR3 totals 15 residues. Trimming took 5 bases from V and 5 from J; bases not matched to a gene: 9. CDR3 protein: CASSLRQGFNNEQFF. CDR3 bases: TGTGCCAGCAGCCTGAGACAGGGATTCAACAATGAGCAGTTCTTC. The full variable domain, completed using reference TRBV11-2 and TRBJ2-1, is EAGVAQSPRYKIIEKRQSVAFWCNPISGHATLYWYQQILGQGPKLLIQFQNNGVVDDSQLPKDRFSAERLKGVDSTLKIQPAKLEDSAVYLCASSLRQGFNNEQFFGPGTRLTVL.

The rearrangement links TRBV7-6 to TRBJ2-1; 9 bases line up with TRBD2. CDR1 and CDR2 (germline): SGHVS, FNYEAQ. V lost 5 bases and J lost 7; bases outside the gene matches: 9. CDR3 length: 15 residues. DNA for the CDR3: TGTGCCAGCAGCCCCCAAGAGCGGGGGGCGAATGAGCAGTTCTTC. It is translated as CASSPQERGANEQFF.

The gene calls are TRBV4-3 and TRBJ2-3, with a possible D match to TRBD2 (6 bases). Trimming took 0 bases from V and 6 from J, leaving 13 bases between them. The V gene's germline CDR1 is LGHNA and CDR2 YSLEER. There are 15 residues in the CDR3. CDR3: CASSQDVRDLDTQYF. Here the CDR3 DNA reads TGCGCCAGCAGCCAAGATGTGCGGGATCTTGATACGCAGTATTTT.

The rearrangement links TRBV19 to TRBJ1-1; no definite D call. The germline V gene encodes CDR1 LNHDA and CDR2 SQIVND (reference sequence). The CDR3 is 13 residues long. Trimming took off 3 bases at V and 4 bases at J, with 9 bases between the two ends. This CDR3 is CASSISSGTEAFF. CDR3 coding DNA: TGTGCCAGTAGTATTAGCAGCGGCACTGAAGCTTTCTTT.

This clone came up once. The CDR3: CASSLVSGTGAGELFF. The CDR3 DNA is TGTGCCAGCAGCTTAGTCTCCGGTACGGGGGCCGGGGAGCTGTTTTTT. The chain joins TRBV7-8 to TRBJ2-2, with D tentatively TRBD2 (6 bases). Trimming took 1 base from V and 6 from J, leaving 15 bases between them. Germline V gene data show CDR1 as SGHVS and CDR2 as FQNEAQ. The CDR3 spans 16 residues.

The genes are TRBV30 and TRBJ1-2; D is ambiguous. Trimming cost V 3 bases and J 8 bases, with 16 bases left between them. The CDR3 is 13 amino acids. CDR1 and CDR2 from the germline V gene are GTSNPN and SVGIG (reference sequence). The CDR3 is CAWSPVPTRGYTF. CDR3 sequence (DNA): TGTGCCTGGAGCCCCGTCCCGACTCGGGGCTACACCTTC. Together with reference TRBV30 and TRBJ1-2, the CDR3 gives the full variable domain: SQTIHQWPATLVQPVGSPLSLECTVEGTSNPNLYWYRQAAGRGLQLLFYSVGIGQISSEVPQNLSASRPQDRQFILSSKKLLLSDSGFYLCAWSPVPTRGYTFGSGTRLTVV.

The rearrangement links TRBV30 to TRBJ2-2; D is undetermined. CDR1 GTSNPN and CDR2 SVGIG come from the germline V gene (reference sequence). This CDR3 has 15 residues. The V gene lost 4 bases and the J gene lost 0 bases, with 12 bases spanning the gap. CDR3: CAWNPLGTNTGELFF. CDR3 coding DNA: TGTGCCTGGAATCCCCTAGGAACGAACACCGGGGAGCTGTTTTTT.

The genes are TRBV19 and TRBJ2-7, with TRBD2 matching over 10 bases. V shed 3 bases and J 5 bases; nucleotides not matched to a gene: 10. Germline-derived CDR1 and CDR2 are LNHDA and SQIVND (reference sequence). This CDR3 is 16 amino acids long. The CDR3 sequence: CASSIVGLAGVNEQYF. Written as DNA, the CDR3 is TGTGCCAGTAGTATCGTCGGGCTAGCGGGAGTAAACGAGCAGTACTTC. The full variable domain, in which reference TRBV19 and TRBJ2-7 provide the parts outside the CDR3, is DGGITQSPKYLFRKEGQNVTLSCEQNLNHDAMYWYRQDPGQGLRLIYYSQIVNDFQKGDIAEGYSVSREKKESFPLTVTSAQKNPTAFYLCASSIVGLAGVNEQYFGPGTRLTVT.

The rearrangement uses TRBV9 and TRBJ1-3; 7 positions match TRBD1. This CDR3 comprises 14 residues. V lost 2 bases and J lost 3; bases outside the gene matches: 2. Per germline, CDR1 SGDLS and CDR2 YYNGEE. The CDR3 nucleotides read TGTGCCAGCAGCGTTACAGGGGATGGAAACACCATATATTTT. Its translation: CASSVTGDGNTIYF.

The chain links TRBV28 to TRBJ2-1; TRBD1 matches 10 bases. The CDR3 is made up of 15 amino acids. The J segment lost 0 bases and the V segment lost 7 bases, leaving 3 bases of the junction unmatched. Germline V CDR1 and CDR2: MDHEN, SYDVKM. CDR3: CASTRDRGSYNEQFF. The CDR3 nucleotides read TGTGCCAGCACGCGGGACAGGGGCTCCTACAATGAGCAGTTCTTC.

This chain joins TRBV6-6 and TRBJ2-7, with TRBD1 matching 7 bases. With 5 bases clipped from V and 0 bases from J, the junction kept 16 bases outside the gene matches. In germline, CDR1 is MNHNY, CDR2 SVGAGI (reference sequence). The CDR3 extends over 18 amino acids. The CDR3 region is CASSHYTGVAGISYEQYF. The DNA for the CDR3 is TGTGCCAGCAGTCATTACACAGGGGTTGCAGGGATCTCCTACGAGCAGTACTTC.

This chain links TRBV7-3 with TRBJ2-6; D is perhaps TRBD2 (6 bases). With 2 bases removed from V and 4 bases from J, the gap between germline ends came to 18 bases. Germline CDR1 SGHTA, CDR2 FQGTGA. The CDR3 has 18 residues. CDR3 residues: CASSLSGRGGPGANVLTF. The CDR3 region has the DNA TGTGCCAGCAGCTTATCAGGCCGCGGAGGGCCGGGGGCCAACGTCCTGACTTTC. Based on the CDR3 plus reference TRBV7-3 and TRBJ2-6, the full variable domain is GAGVSQTPSNKVTEKGKYVELRCDPISGHTALYWYRQSLGQGPEFLIYFQGTGAADDSGLPNDRFFAVRPEGSVSTLKIQRTERGDSAVYLCASSLSGRGGPGANVLTFGAGSRLTVL.